These 5 T cell receptor beta chains were sequenced from one sample in a study of T cell repertoires in cytomegalovirus infection. MiXCR was run by TCRdb on the reads, yielding one entry per CDR3 protein. In the table there are about 600,000 distinct CDR3 sequences, about 24% of which are singletons. The sample taken for sequencing was CD8+ T cells from PBMCs. Receptors originate from a human donor in good health (CMV status not recorded). Some clones in this sample may be carry-over from other donors' samples.

The sample holds a few counts of this clonotype. This chain joins TRBV18 and TRBJ1-1; no reliable D call. This CDR3 comprises 15 residues. Trimming shortened V by 2 bases and J by 1 base, and 11 bases separated the two germline ends. CDR1 KGHSH and CDR2 LQKENI come from the germline V gene. The CDR3 DNA reads TGTGCCAGCTCACCATTTGGGCCTGGGAACACTGAAGCTTTCTTT. Its translation is CASSPFGPGNTEAFF.

This clonotype was counted a few times. J is TRBJ2-7 and V is TRBV5-6, with a possible D match to TRBD1 (5 bases). The CDR3 totals 14 residues. V shed 3 bases and J shed 6 bases, with 16 bases lying between them. CDR1 is SGHDT, CDR2 YYEEEE, per germline. The CDR3 nucleotides read TGTGCCAGCAGCTCAACAGGTCCCGGCGGCGAGCAGTACGTC. Its protein product is CASSSTGPGGEQYV.

This clonotype has ten or more counts. The chain links TRBV7-9 to TRBJ2-1; the D gene is possibly TRBD2 (6 bases). V shed 10 bases and J shed 3 bases, with 25 bases lying between them. The CDR3 covers 17 residues. From germline, CDR1 is SEHNR and CDR2 FQNEAQ (reference sequence). CDR3 amino acids: CANPPSGDLRLYNEQFF. The CDR3 nucleotides read TGTGCCAACCCTCCGTCGGGGGACCTGCGCCTCTACAATGAGCAGTTCTTC.

This chain joins TRBV7-9 and TRBJ2-7; D is perhaps TRBD1 (6 bases). The CDR3 has 14 amino acids. Germline V gene data show CDR1 as SEHNR and CDR2 as FQNEAQ (reference sequence). Trimming cost V 5 bases and J 4 bases, with 15 bases left between them. CDR3 amino acids: CASSPDSRKYEQYV. The CDR3, as DNA: TGTGCCAGCAGCCCGGACAGTAGAAAGTACGAGCAGTACGTC.

Comment on this clonotype: A read error is possible here, since a much larger clone lies one base away. The rearrangement uses TRBV6-2 or TRBV6-3 and TRBJ2-1, with TRBD2 matching 10 bases. CDR3 length: 18 amino acids. With 3 bases clipped from V and 8 bases from J, the junction kept 16 bases outside the gene matches. Germline CDR1 reads MNHEY; CDR2 reads SVGEGT. CDR3 sequence reads: CASSYNSPLLAGDDEQFF. The DNA of the CDR3 is TGTGCCAGCAGTTATAATTCCCCCCTCCTAGCGGGGGACGATGAGCAGTTCTTC.